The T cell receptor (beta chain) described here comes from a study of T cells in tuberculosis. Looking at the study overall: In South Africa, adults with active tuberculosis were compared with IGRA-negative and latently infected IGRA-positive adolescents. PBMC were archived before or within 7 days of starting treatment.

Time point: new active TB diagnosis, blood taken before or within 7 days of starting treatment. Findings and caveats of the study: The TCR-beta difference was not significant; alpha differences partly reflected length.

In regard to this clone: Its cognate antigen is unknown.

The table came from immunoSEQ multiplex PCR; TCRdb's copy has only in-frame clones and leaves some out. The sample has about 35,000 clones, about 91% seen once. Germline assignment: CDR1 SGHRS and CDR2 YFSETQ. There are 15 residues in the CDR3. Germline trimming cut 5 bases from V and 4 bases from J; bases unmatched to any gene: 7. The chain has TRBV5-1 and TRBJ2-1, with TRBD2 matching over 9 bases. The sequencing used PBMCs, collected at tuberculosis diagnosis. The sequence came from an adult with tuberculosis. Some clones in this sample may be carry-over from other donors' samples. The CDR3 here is CASRLASGGYNEQFF. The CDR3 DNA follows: TGCGCCAGCAGGCTAGCCAGCGGGGGGTACAATGAGCAGTTCTTC. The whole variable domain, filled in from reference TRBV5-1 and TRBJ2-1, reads KAGVTQTPRYLIKTRGQQVTLSCSPISGHRSVSWYQQTPGQGLQFLFEYFSETQRNKGNFPGRFSGRQFSNSRSEMNVSTLELGDSALYLCASRLASGGYNEQFFGPGTRLTVL.